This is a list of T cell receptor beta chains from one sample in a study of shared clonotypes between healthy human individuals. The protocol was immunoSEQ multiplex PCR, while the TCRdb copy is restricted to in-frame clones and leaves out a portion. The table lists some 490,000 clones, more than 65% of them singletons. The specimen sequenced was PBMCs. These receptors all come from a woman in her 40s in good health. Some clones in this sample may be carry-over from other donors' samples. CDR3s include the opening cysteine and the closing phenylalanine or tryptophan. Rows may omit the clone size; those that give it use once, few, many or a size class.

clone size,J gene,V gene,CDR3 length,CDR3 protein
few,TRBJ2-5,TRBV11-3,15,CASSFGTGARETQYF
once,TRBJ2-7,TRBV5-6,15,CASSLGHGSAYEQYF
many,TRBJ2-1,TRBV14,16,CASSQEAGGWYNEQFF
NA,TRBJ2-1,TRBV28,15,CASSPPSGAFSEQFF
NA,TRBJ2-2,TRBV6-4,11,CANPAAGELFF
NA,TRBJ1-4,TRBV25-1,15,CASSEPRGPGEKLFF
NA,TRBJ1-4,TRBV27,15,CASSKMGQGNEKLFF
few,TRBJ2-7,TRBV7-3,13,CASTVRVRNEQYF
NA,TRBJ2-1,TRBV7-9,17,CASSLGTTSGSVNEQFF
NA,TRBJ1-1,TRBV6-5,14,CASSYSRARTEAFF
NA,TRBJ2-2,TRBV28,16,CASRDRGGTHTGELFF
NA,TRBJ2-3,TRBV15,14,CATSRAGGTDTQYF
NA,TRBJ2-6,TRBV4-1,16,CASSQVGRAGANVLTF
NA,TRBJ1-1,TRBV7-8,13,CASSLRQGLEAFF
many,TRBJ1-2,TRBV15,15,CATSGGLGRIGGYTF
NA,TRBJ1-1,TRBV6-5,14,CASRPLDRNTEAFF
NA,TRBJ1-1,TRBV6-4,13,CASSDEMNGEAFF